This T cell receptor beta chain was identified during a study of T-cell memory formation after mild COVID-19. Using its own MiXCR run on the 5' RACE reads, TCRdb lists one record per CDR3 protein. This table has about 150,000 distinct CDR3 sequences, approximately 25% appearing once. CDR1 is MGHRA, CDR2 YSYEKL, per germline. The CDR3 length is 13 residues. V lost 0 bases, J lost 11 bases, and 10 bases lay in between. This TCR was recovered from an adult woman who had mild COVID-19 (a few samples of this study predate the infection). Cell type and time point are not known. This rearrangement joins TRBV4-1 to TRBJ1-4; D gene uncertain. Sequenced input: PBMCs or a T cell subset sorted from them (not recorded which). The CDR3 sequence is CASSQDRGWKLFF. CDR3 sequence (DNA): TGCGCCAGCAGCCAAGATCGGGGATGGAAACTGTTTTTT.